This passage covers 15 T cell receptor beta chains from one sample sequenced in a study of naive and memory T cell subsets. Study-wide findings and caveats: Naive repertoires, especially CD8, held a few larger clonotypes, possibly memory cells re-expressing CD45RA.

Two oligonucleotides, mixed equimolar, formed the beta constant-region primer covering TRBC1 and TRBC2. Four rounds of PCR amplified the ligated cDNA using nested alpha and beta constant-region primers plus SP2. TCRdb recomputed calls from the UMI-ligation and nested PCR reads with MiXCR, one row per CDR3 protein. The top ten hold over 0.11% of the sample, which has over 80,000 distinct CDR3 sequences, approximately 10% seen once. These TCRs are of unknown antigen specificity. The specimen sequenced was naive CD4+ T cells from blood. Every receptor here comes from a human donor in good health.

In this sample, this clonotype turned up a few times. The chain joins TRBV12-3 or TRBV12-4 to TRBJ1-6; tentative D call: TRBD1 (5 bases). The CDR3 is 18 residues long. The V end lost 1 base, the J end lost 0 bases, and 13 bases lay between the germline ends. CDR3 sequence reads: CASSLGGGGSSYNSPLHF. CDR3 in DNA: TGTGCCAGCAGTTTAGGCGGTGGGGGGAGCTCCTATAATTCACCCCTCCACTTT.

This clonotype has just a few counts. The chain joins TRBV7-2 to TRBJ2-7; 10 nucleotides match TRBD1. Germline CDR1 and CDR2: SGHTA and FQGNSA. V dropped 5 bases and J dropped 5; count of bases not matched to a gene: 12. The CDR3 totals 16 residues. The CDR3 sequence is CASSQEMTGGGNEQYF. CDR3 DNA: TGTGCCAGCAGCCAAGAGATGACAGGGGGCGGAAACGAGCAGTACTTC.

This clonotype showed up just a few times. This chain links TRBV20-1 with TRBJ2-4; D may be TRBD2 (6 bases). CDR3 length: 14 residues. Trimming took off 5 bases at V and 6 bases at J, with 17 bases between the two ends. Per the germline V gene, CDR1 is DFQATT and CDR2 is SNEGSKA (reference sequence). For the CDR3, the DNA is TGCAGTGCTCCCCGGGACTCACGGGGAAACATTCAGTACTTC. Its protein is CSAPRDSRGNIQYF.

There are a few counts of this clonotype. The V and J genes are TRBV7-2 and TRBJ2-2, with TRBD1 matching 7 bases. The V and J ends lost 7 bases and 1 base, in that order; junction bases with no gene match: 3. The CDR3 covers 14 residues. CDR1 and CDR2 (germline): SGHTA, FQGNSA. CDR3 coding DNA: TGTGCCAGCATCCCAGGGGGGAACACCGGGGAGCTGTTTTTT. It codes for CASIPGGNTGELFF.

This clonotype was counted between two and nine times. V usage is TRBV5-1 and J usage is TRBJ2-2; 15 positions agree with TRBD2. The ends lost 6 bases at V and 6 bases at J; junction bases unmatched: 12. The CDR3 loop spans 18 amino acids. The germline V gene has CDR1 SGHRS and CDR2 YFSETQ. CDR3 nucleotides: TGCGCCAGCACCCACGGACTAGCGGGGGGGCCTTCCCCCGGGGAGCTGTTTTTT. This encodes CASTHGLAGGPSPGELFF.

This clonotype has a handful of counts. CDR3 region: CAIRNAGTSTVGTDTQYF. The CDR3 nucleotides are TGTGCCATCAGAAATGCCGGGACTAGCACGGTGGGCACAGATACGCAGTATTTT. The chain joins TRBV10-3 to TRBJ2-3; 9 bases line up with TRBD2. The V segment lost 6 bases and the J segment 1 base; nucleotides outside the gene matches: 14. The germline V gene has CDR1 ENHRY and CDR2 SYGVKD. The CDR3 runs to 18 residues.

The sample holds a few counts of this clonotype. The chain links TRBV28 to TRBJ1-6; 8 bases are a match to TRBD1. The CDR3 spans 16 residues. The ends lost 5 bases at V and 7 bases at J; junction bases unmatched: 10. Germline assignment: CDR1 MDHEN and CDR2 SYDVKM. The CDR3 spells CASSQPQGQGNSPLHF. The CDR3, as DNA: TGTGCCAGCAGTCAACCTCAAGGACAGGGAAATTCACCCCTCCACTTT. The full variable domain, completed using reference TRBV28 and TRBJ1-6, is DVKVTQSSRYLVKRTGEKVFLECVQDMDHENMFWYRQDPGLGLRLIYFSYDVKMKEKGDIPEGYSVSREKKERFSLILESASTNQTSMYLCASSQPQGQGNSPLHFGNGTRLTVT.

The V gene is TRBV9, the J gene TRBJ1-4, with 8 bases that match TRBD1. Germline assignment: CDR1 SGDLS and CDR2 YYNGEE. V dropped 3 bases and J dropped 0; count of bases not matched to a gene: 4. The CDR3 has 16 residues. Written as DNA, the CDR3 is TGTGCCAGCAGCGGACAGGGGAGGGCAACTAATGAAAAACTGTTTTTT. Encoded protein: CASSGQGRATNEKLFF.

This clonotype was detected a few times. V is TRBV7-2 and J is TRBJ2-7; D possibly corresponds to TRBD1 (6 bases). Trimming removed 0 bases from V and 2 bases from J, with 11 bases in between. This CDR3 contains 15 residues. Germline CDR1 and CDR2: SGHTA and FQGNSA. The DNA of the CDR3 is TGTGCCAGCAGCTTAGCCTACAGGGCCACCTACGAGCAGTACTTC. It codes for CASSLAYRATYEQYF.

This clonotype was observed a few times. The chain couples TRBV11-2 to TRBJ1-5; D is ambiguous. This CDR3 is built from 13 residues. V was trimmed by 2 bases and J by 1 base, leaving 3 bases between them. Germline V gives CDR1 SGHAT, CDR2 FQNNGV. Here the CDR3 reads CASSLWSNQPQHF. Here the CDR3 DNA reads TGTGCCAGCAGCTTATGGAGCAATCAGCCCCAGCATTTT.

V and J are TRBV6-2 or TRBV6-3 and TRBJ2-5; perhaps TRBD2 as D (5 bases). Germline loops: CDR1 MNHEY, CDR2 SVGEGT. Between the trimmed V and J ends, which lost 5 bases and 1 base, there was a span of 14 bases. This CDR3 has 15 amino acids. The chain's CDR3 is CASSRRGGFQETQYF. CDR3 nucleotides: TGTGCCAGCAGTAGACGTGGCGGGTTCCAAGAGACCCAGTACTTC.

CDR3 coding DNA: TGTGCCAGCAGCAGAAGTTACAATCAGCCCCAGCATTTT. Translated, it gives CASSRSYNQPQHF. This chain uses TRBV7-2 with TRBJ1-5; D gene uncertain. This CDR3 spans 13 amino acids. Germline CDR1 and CDR2: SGHTA and FQGNSA. Deletions cut 5 bases from V and 3 bases from J, with 8 bases between.

This clonotype has a count of ten or more. The chain employs TRBV19 and TRBJ2-6; a possible D gene is TRBD1 (6 bases). The germline V gene encodes CDR1 LNHDA and CDR2 SQIVND (reference sequence). Trimming stripped 9 bases from V and 1 base from J, with 13 bases between. This CDR3 is built from 15 residues. CDR3 DNA: TGTGCCAGCCGTCTTACAGGGTCTGGGGCCAACGTCCTGACTTTC. This encodes CASRLTGSGANVLTF.

This clonotype was seen more than once but under ten times. This chain uses TRBV20-1 with TRBJ2-7, with 10 bases that match TRBD1. V was pared by 3 bases and J by 7 bases, with 6 bases of the junction left unmatched. The CDR3 has 13 amino acids. Germline V gene data show CDR1 as DFQATT and CDR2 as SNEGSKA (reference sequence). The CDR3 sequence is CSARGQGFQEQYF. DNA of the CDR3: TGCAGTGCTAGGGGACAGGGGTTTCAGGAGCAGTACTTC.

This clonotype was seen only a few times. J is TRBJ1-4 and V is TRBV20-1; 7 bases align to TRBD1. Germline V gives CDR1 DFQATT, CDR2 SNEGSKA (reference sequence). The CDR3 contains 17 residues. The junction had 15 bases not matched to a gene; V was cut back by 1 base and J by 7 bases. The chain's CDR3 is CSARGPQGGTRSEKLFF. The CDR3 DNA is TGCAGTGCTAGAGGCCCCCAGGGGGGGACCCGGAGTGAAAAACTGTTTTTT.